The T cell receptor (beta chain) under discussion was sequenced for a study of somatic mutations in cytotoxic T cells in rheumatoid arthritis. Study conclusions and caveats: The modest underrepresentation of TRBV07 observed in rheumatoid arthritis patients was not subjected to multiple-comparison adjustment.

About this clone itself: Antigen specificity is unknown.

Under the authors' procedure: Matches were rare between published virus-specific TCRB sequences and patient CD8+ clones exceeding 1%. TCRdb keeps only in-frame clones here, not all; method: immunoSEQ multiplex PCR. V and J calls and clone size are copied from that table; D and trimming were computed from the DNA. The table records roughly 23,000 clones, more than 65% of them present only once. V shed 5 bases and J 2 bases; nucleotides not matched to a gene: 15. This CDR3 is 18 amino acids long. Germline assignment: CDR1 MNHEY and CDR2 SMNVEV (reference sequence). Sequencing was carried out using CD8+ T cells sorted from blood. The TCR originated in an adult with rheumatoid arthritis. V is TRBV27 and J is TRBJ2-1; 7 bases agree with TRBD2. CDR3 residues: CASSPRGGSAVAYNEQFF. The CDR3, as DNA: TGTGCCAGCAGTCCCCGGGGCGGGAGCGCTGTTGCCTACAATGAGCAGTTCTTC.